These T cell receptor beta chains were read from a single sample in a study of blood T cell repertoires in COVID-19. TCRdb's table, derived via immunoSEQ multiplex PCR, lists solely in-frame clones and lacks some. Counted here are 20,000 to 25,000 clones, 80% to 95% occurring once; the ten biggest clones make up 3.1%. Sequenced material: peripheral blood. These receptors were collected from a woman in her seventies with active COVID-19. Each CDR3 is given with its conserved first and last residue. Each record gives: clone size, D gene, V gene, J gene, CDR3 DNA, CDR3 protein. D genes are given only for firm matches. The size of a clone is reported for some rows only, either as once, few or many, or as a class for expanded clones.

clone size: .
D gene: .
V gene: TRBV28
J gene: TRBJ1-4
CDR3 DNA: TGTGCCAGCAAGGCCCAAGGAGGGGCGGGGGAAAAACTGTTTTTT
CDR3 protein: CASKAQGGAGEKLFF

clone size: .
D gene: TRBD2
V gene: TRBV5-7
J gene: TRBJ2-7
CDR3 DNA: TGTGCCAGCAGCTTGCGACGGGGGGGGCTCTACGAGCAGTACTTC
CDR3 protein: CASSLRRGGLYEQYF

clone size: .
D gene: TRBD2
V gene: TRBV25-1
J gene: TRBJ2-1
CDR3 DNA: TGTGCCAGCACCCGAGCGGGAGGTGTCAATGAGCAGTTCTTC
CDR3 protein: CASTRAGGVNEQFF

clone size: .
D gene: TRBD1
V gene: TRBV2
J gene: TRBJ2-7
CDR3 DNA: TGTGCCACCTCTCGGACAGGGGACTCCTACGAGCAGTACTTC
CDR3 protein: CATSRTGDSYEQYF

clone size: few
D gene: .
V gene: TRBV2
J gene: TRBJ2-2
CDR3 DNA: TGTGCCAGCAGTCGACTAGAATTCAACACCGGGGAGCTGTTTTTT
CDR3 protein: CASSRLEFNTGELFF

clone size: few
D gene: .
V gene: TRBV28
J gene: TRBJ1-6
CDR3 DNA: TGTGCCAGCAGCTCGTGGGGGACAACTAATTCACCCCTCCACTTT
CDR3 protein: CASSSWGTTNSPLHF

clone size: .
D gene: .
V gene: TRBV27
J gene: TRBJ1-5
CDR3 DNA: TGTGCCAGCAGTTTATCACTGTATGACAATCAGCCCCAGCATTTT
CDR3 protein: CASSLSLYDNQPQHF

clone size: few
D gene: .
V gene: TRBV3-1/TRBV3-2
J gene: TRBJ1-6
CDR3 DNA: TGTGCCAGCAGCCAGGCAGGGGCTAATTCACCCCTCCACTTT
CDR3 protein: CASSQAGANSPLHF

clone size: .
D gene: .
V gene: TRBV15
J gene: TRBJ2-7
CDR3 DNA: TGTGCCACCAGCACGGACAGCTCCTACGAGCAGTACTTC
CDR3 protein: CATSTDSSYEQYF

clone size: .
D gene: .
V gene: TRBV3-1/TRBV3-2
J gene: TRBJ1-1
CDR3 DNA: TGTGCCAGCAGCCAAGATAGGGGGAATGAAGCTTTCTTT
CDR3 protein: CASSQDRGNEAFF

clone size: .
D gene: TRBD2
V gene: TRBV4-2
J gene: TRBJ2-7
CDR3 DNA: TGTGCCAGCAGCCAAGGGGTAATAGCGGGTGACTACGAGCAGTACTTC
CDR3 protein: CASSQGVIAGDYEQYF

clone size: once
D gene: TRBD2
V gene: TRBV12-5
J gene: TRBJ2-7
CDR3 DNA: TGTGCTAGTGGTTTGCCCTACCAGACTAGCGGGCCATTGGAGCAGTACTTC
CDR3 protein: CASGLPYQTSGPLEQYF

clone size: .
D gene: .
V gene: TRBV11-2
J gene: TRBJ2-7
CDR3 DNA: TGTGCCAGCAGCTCCGCTCGGGTGCCCTACGAGCAGTACTTT
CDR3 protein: CASSSARVPYEQYF

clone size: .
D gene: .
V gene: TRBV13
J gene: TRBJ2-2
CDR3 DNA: TGTGCCAGCAGCTTAGACAGGTACACCGGGGAGCTGTTTTTT
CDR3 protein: CASSLDRYTGELFF

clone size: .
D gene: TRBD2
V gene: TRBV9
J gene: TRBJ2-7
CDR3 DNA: TGTGCCAGCAGCGTGGGGACTAGCGGCTACGAGCAGTACTTC
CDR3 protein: CASSVGTSGYEQYF

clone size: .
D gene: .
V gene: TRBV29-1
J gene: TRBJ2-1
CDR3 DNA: TGCAGCGTTGCGCGGGGATATACTGAGCAGTTCTTC
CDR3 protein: CSVARGYTEQFF

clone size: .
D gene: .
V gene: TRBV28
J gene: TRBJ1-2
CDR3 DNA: TGTGCCAGCAGTTCGACTACAGGGTGGGGCTATGGCTACACCTTC
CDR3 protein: CASSSTTGWGYGYTF

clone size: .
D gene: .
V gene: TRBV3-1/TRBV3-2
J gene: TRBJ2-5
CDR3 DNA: TGTGCCAGCAGCCAAGCTGAGACCCAGTACTTC
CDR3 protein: CASSQAETQYF

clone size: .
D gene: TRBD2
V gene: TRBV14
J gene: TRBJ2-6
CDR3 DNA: TGTGCTACATCGCGGGGGACTGGGGCCAACGTCCTGACTTTC
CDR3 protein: CATSRGTGANVLTF

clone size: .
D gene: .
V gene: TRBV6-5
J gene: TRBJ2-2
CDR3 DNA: TGTGCCACCCGACAGCAAAACACCGGGGAGCTGTTTTTT
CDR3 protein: CATRQQNTGELFF

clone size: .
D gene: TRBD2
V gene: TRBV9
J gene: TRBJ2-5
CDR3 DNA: TGTGCCAGCAGCCGCGGACTAGCGGGAGTTATGGGAGAGACCCAGTACTTC
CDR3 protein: CASSRGLAGVMGETQYF

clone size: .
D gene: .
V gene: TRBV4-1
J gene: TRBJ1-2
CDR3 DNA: TGCGCCAGCAGCCAAGAGGCTCAGGGAGGGTATGGCTACACCTTC
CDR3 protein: CASSQEAQGGYGYTF

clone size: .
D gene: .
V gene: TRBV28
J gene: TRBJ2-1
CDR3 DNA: TGTGCCAGCAGTTTCGCCTACAATGAGCAGTTCTTC
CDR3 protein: CASSFAYNEQFF

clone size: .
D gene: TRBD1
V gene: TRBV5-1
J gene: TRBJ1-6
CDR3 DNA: TGCGCCAGCAGCTTTGGGACAGCGATCAACTATAATTCACCCCTCCACTTT
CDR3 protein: CASSFGTAINYNSPLHF

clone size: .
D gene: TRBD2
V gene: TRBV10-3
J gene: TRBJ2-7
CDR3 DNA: TGTGCCATCAGTGACAGGGTTTCTAGCGGACCGCACTACAACGAGCAGTACTTC
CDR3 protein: CAISDRVSSGPHYNEQYF

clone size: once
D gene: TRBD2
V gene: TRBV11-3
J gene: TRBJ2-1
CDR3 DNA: TGTGCCAGCAGCTTATTCCCGACTAGCGGGAGAGGCGAGCAGTTCTTC
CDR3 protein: CASSLFPTSGRGEQFF